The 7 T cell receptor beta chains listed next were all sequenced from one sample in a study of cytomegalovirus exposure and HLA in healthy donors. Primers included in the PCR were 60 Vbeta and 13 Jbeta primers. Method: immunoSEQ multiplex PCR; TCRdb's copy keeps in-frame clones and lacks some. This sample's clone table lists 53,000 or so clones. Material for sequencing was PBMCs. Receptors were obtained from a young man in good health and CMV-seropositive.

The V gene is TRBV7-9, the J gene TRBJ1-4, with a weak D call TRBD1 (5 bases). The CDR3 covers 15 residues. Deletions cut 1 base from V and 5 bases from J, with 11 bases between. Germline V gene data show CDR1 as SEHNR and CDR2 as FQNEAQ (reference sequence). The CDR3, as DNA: TGTGCCAGCAGCTTAGTTACAGGTGGGAATGAAAAACTGTTTTTT. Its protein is CASSLVTGGNEKLFF.

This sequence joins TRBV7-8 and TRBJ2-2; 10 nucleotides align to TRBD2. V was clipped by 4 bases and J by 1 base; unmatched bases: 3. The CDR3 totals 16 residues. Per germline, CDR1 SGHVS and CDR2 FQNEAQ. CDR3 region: CASSSLAGGNTGELFF. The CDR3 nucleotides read TGTGCCAGCAGCTCATTAGCGGGAGGGAACACCGGGGAGCTGTTTTTT.

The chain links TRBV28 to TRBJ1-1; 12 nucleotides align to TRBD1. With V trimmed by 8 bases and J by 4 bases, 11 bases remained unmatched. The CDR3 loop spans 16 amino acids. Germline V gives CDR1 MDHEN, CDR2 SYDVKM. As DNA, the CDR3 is TGTGCCAGCTGCCAGGGGACAGGGGGCTGGGGCACTGAAGCTTTCTTT. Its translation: CASCQGTGGWGTEAFF.

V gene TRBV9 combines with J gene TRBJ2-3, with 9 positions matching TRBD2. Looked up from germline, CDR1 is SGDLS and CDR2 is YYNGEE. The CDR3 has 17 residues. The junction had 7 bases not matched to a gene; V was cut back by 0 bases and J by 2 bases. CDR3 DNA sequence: TGTGCCAGCAGCGTAGTGGCTAGCGGGGACCTCACAGATACGCAGTATTTT. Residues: CASSVVASGDLTDTQYF.

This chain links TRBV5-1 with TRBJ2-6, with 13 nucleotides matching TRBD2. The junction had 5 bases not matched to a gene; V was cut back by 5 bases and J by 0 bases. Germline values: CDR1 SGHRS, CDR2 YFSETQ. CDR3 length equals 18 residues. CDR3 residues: CASRPTSGRASGANVLTF. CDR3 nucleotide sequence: TGCGCCAGCAGACCAACTAGCGGGAGGGCCTCTGGGGCCAACGTCCTGACTTTC.

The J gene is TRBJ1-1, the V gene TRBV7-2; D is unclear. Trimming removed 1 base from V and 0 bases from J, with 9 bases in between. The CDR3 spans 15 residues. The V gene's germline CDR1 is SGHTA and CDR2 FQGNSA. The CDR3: CASSLGGRVNTEAFF. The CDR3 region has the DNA TGTGCCAGCAGCTTAGGAGGTCGGGTGAACACTGAAGCTTTCTTT. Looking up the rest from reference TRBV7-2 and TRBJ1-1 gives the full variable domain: GAGVSQSPSNKVTEKGKDVELRCDPISGHTALYWYRQSLGQGLEFLIYFQGNSAPDKSGLPSDRFSAERTGGSVSTLTIQRTQQEDSAVYLCASSLGGRVNTEAFFGQGTRLTVV.

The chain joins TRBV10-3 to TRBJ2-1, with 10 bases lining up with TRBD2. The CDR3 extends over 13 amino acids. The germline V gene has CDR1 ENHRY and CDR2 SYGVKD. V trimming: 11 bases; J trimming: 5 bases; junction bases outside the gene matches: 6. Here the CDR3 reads CAARTSGHNEQFF. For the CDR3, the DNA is TGTGCCGCCAGGACTAGCGGACACAATGAGCAGTTCTTC.